The T cell receptor beta chain described here comes from a study of shared clonotypes between healthy human individuals. An even split of each subset's genomic DNA across several immunoSEQ plates was performed. TCRdb's table, derived via immunoSEQ multiplex PCR, lists solely in-frame clones and lacks some. The sample carries 600,000 or so clones, about 98% recorded once. This clone was seen a handful of times. Its target is not known. The same CDR3 also results from other DNA sequences found in this sample. Naive CD8 populations comprised CD45RO-negative cells positively selected for CCR7, excluding terminally differentiated effector memory CD45RA+ cells. Study-wide results and caveats: Clonotype sharing among the donors was expected to vary with sequencing depth. Since donors were few, the genetic and exposure-history diversity represented was limited. Compared with memory subsets, naive subsets generally had larger estimated richness.

V was cut by 1 base and J by 8 bases, with 6 bases left in between. CDR3 length: 12 amino acids. Germline CDR1 MNHEY, CDR2 SMNVEV (reference sequence). This clonotype was sampled from a man under 40 in good health. Input material: naive CD8+ T cells sorted from blood. The chain employs TRBV27 and TRBJ2-1; D not resolved. CDR3 sequence reads: CASSLFGDEQFF. The CDR3 DNA sequence: TGTGCCAGCAGTTTATTCGGAGATGAGCAGTTCTTC.